Sequencing of this TCR beta chain was carried out in a study of PD-L1 blockade in urothelial cancer. This clone was recorded only once. The data were produced by immunoSEQ multiplex PCR, yet TCRdb's version contains in-frame clones alone and is incomplete. The sample shows around 62,000 clones, almost 90% of them seen only once. Noted time point: peripheral blood 6 weeks after treatment start. CDR3 size: 16 residues. V lost 4 bases, J lost 6 bases, and 6 bases stayed unmatched. In germline, CDR1 is SNHLY, CDR2 FYNNEI. The chain has TRBV2 and TRBJ2-2, with 12 bases matching TRBD2. The sequencing used PBMCs, collected around atezolizumab (anti-PD-L1) treatment. This receptor was obtained from a man aged 55-75 years with urothelial cancer. The CDR3 loop is CASSVRLAGDSGELFF. CDR3 sequence (DNA): TGTGCCAGCAGTGTCCGACTAGCGGGAGACTCCGGGGAGCTGTTTTTT.